The clone carrying this T cell receptor beta chain has just a few counts. Its target is unknown. Time point specified: newly diagnosed GD, antithyroid drugs for less than 3 months. PBMC RNA served as the TCR library source. The data are from a study of regulatory T cells in long-lasting Graves disease. Study-wide findings and caveats: The study found lower TCR diversity in persistent Graves' patients than in newly diagnosed ones.

To make TCR beta libraries, researchers used iRepertoire HTBI primers and Arm-PCR of CDR3 regions. TCRdb reprocessed the multiplex PCR reads with MiXCR, giving one entry per CDR3 protein. The sample gives hundreds of thousands of distinct CDR3 sequences, 16% of which show up once; approximately 20% is in the top ten. Germline V CDR1 and CDR2: MDHEN, SYDVKM. The V and J ends lost 8 bases and 3 bases respectively, with 17 bases between them. This CDR3 spans 16 amino acids. The same sample was also used in a study of T cells in Graves' hyperthyroidism and ophthalmopathy. Per that paper: The HTBI primer set was used in a first-round RT-PCR of the TCR CDR3.

The chain employs TRBV28 and TRBJ2-6; D may be TRBD2 (7 bases). This sequence was found in a young woman with Graves disease. The sequenced sample was peripheral blood mononuclear cells (PBMCs), obtained at new diagnosis, from a patient treated with antithyroid drugs. Written as DNA, the CDR3 is TGTGCCAGCGGATATTGGGGGGGCGGTGGGGCCAACGTCCTGACTTTC. Translation: CASGYWGGGGANVLTF. Combining the CDR3 with reference TRBV28 and TRBJ2-6 gives the whole variable domain DVKVTQSSRYLVKRTGEKVFLECVQDMDHENMFWYRQDPGLGLRLIYFSYDVKMKEKGDIPEGYSVSREKKERFSLILESASTNQTSMYLCASGYWGGGGANVLTFGAGSRLTVL.